The table lists the clone carrying this T cell receptor (beta chain) with a few counts. Antigen: not known. This entry belongs to a study of cytomegalovirus exposure and HLA in healthy donors. Trimming shortened V by 3 bases and J by 5 bases, and 11 bases separated the two germline ends. The CDR3 covers 14 residues. Germline CDR1 is SGHTA and CDR2 is FQGTGA. Study observations and caveats: TCR beta sequences reportedly predicted most subjects' HLA-A and HLA-B alleles accurately. It was reported in a later analysis that an Asian-associated ancestry cluster showed fewer N-insertions than the roughly 670-donor mean.

60 Vbeta and 13 Jbeta primers were used in PCR. Sequencing was performed with immunoSEQ multiplex PCR; in TCRdb, only in-frame clones are kept and a portion is missing. The table includes about 180,000 clones, around 80% detected once. The sequenced material came from PBMCs. This TCR derives from a woman aged 30 to 39 in good health and CMV-seronegative. This sequence joins TRBV7-3 and TRBJ2-1; the D gene is possibly TRBD1 (6 bases). Written as DNA, the CDR3 is TGTGCCAGCAGCTTGTCCCAGGGGAACAATGAGCAGTTCTTC. Amino acids: CASSLSQGNNEQFF.